What follows are 11 T cell receptor beta chains derived from one specimen sequenced in a study of tissue T cells after allogeneic stem cell transplantation. Sequenced by immunoSEQ multiplex PCR; TCRdb stores in-frame clones only, minus some. The table records approximately 5,000 clones, more than 25% of them present only once. Time point reported: mouse harvest day 14 after allogeneic transplant. Tail vein injection delivered 10^7 T-cell-depleted bone marrow cells and 10^6 splenic CD5+ T cells. Sequencing input: skin. The receptor source for this set is a female BALB/c mouse given C57BL/6 T cells with graft-versus-host disease after an allogeneic hematopoietic cell transplant.

Concerning this clone: Mouse gene names and germline throughout. The sequenced fragment ends 1 residue before the CDR3 boundary, so the rest is inferred from the germline J gene. The chain carries TRBV26 and TRBJ2-5; 7 bases map to TRBD1. CDR1 is KGHPV and CDR2 is FQNQEV in the germline V gene (reference sequence). V gave up 4 bases and J gave up 3 bases; unmatched junction bases: 4. CDR3 size: 14 residues. CDR3 amino acids: CASSRGQRQDTQYF. The CDR3 DNA, read in part, is TGTGCCAGCAGTCGGGGACAGAGACAAGACACCCAGTAC.

This clone is deemed medium-sized. Genes and germline come from the mouse. Read sequence stops 1 residue before the CDR3 end, and the germline J gene provides the missing end. V gene TRBV5 combines with J gene TRBJ1-1; 8 positions match TRBD1. This CDR3 spans 14 amino acids. Germline trimming cut 2 bases from V and 1 base from J; bases unmatched to any gene: 0. CDR1 is LGHNA and CDR2 is YNLKQL in the germline V gene (reference sequence). The sequenced CDR3 bases are TGTGCCAGCAGCCAACAGGGGGCGAACACAGAAGTCTTC. Translation gives CASSQQGANTEVF. The entire CDR3 protein is CASSQQGANTEVFF.

The sample holds a few counts of this clone. Genes and germline come from the mouse. Incomplete CDR3 DNA: TGTGCCAGCTCTCTCGGCAGCCATCAAGACACCCAGTAC. Translated, it gives CASSLGSHQDTQY. The whole CDR3 region reads CASSLGSHQDTQYF. The gene calls are TRBV12-2 and TRBJ2-5; D is unclear. The CDR3 extends 1 residue past the end of the read, so its final part is completed from the germline J gene. With 0 bases removed from V and 3 bases from J, the gap between germline ends came to 9 bases. The CDR3 loop spans 14 amino acids. Germline CDR1 reads SGHLS; CDR2 reads HYDKME.

A remark on this clone: The germline and genes are mouse ones. The CDR3 end falls 1 residue outside the read, so it is completed with the germline J gene. The chain links TRBV5 to TRBJ2-3; the D gene is possibly TRBD1 (5 bases). Germline V lookup: CDR1 LGHNA, CDR2 YNLKQL (reference sequence). The CDR3 consists of 14 residues. The V end lost 4 bases, the J end lost 0 bases, and 8 bases lay between the germline ends. The sequenced CDR3 bases are TGTGCCAGCAGCCCTCAGGGTAGTGCAGAAACGCTGTAT. Its protein is CASSPQGSAETLY. The entire CDR3 is CASSPQGSAETLYF.

This clone has more than one count but fewer than ten. Mouse names are used for the genes. The read stops 1 residue short of the end of the CDR3; the missing end is completed from the germline J gene. V gene TRBV26 combines with J gene TRBJ2-1; D remains ambiguous. The CDR3 has 13 amino acids. CDR1 KGHPV and CDR2 FQNQEV come from the germline V gene (reference sequence). V was cut by 4 bases and J by 3 bases, with 7 bases left in between. CDR3: CASSPRGYAEQFF. The sequenced CDR3 bases are TGTGCCAGCAGTCCGAGAGGCTATGCTGAGCAGTTC.

Sample share makes this clone medium-sized. The gene names given are mouse names. The observed sequence ends 1 residue before the CDR3 terminus, with the missing tail filled in from the germline J gene. The rearrangement uses TRBV14 and TRBJ2-3; TRBD2 aligns across 12 bases. Germline-derived CDR1 and CDR2 are SGHDT and FRDEAV. After removal of 4 bases from V and 3 bases from J, the junction contained 3 bases not matched to a gene. The CDR3 runs 15 residues. The CDR3 bases that were read are TGTGCCAGCAGTGGCGACTGGGGGGGCGCAGAAACGCTGTAT. It is translated as CASSGDWGGAETLY. The complete CDR3 sequence is CASSGDWGGAETLYF.

For this clone: The listed genes are named as in mouse. The CDR3 end falls 1 residue outside the read, so it is completed with the germline J gene. The rearrangement links TRBV13-2 to TRBJ2-7; the D gene is possibly TRBD2 (6 bases). Germline CDR1 NNHNN, CDR2 SYGAGS (reference sequence). The CDR3 contains 13 residues. Between the trimmed V and J ends, which lost 0 bases and 3 bases, there was a span of 7 bases. CDR3 in amino acids: CASGDAGGYEQYF. CDR3 bases read: TGTGCCAGCGGTGATGCGGGGGGCTATGAACAGTAC.

This clone is termed medium-sized. Gene names follow the mouse nomenclature. The CDR3 end is not reached by the read, which stops 1 residue before it; the germline J gene fills it in. The chain couples TRBV29 to TRBJ2-4, with a tentative D call TRBD1 (5 bases). Germline CDR1 is MSHET and CDR2 is SYDVDS. The CDR3 is made up of 14 amino acids. The V and J ends lost 7 bases and 0 bases respectively, with 11 bases between them. The chain's CDR3 is CASTGQPSQNTLYF. CDR3 bases read: TGTGCTAGCACCGGACAACCTAGTCAAAACACCTTGTAC.

Of note for this clone: Each gene name is a mouse one. The CDR3 end lies 1 residue beyond the end of the read and is filled in from the germline J gene. This chain links TRBV1 with TRBJ1-1; D is possibly TRBD1 (5 bases). This CDR3 comprises 14 residues. The germline V gene has CDR1 NSQYPW and CDR2 LRSPGD (reference sequence). With 0 bases removed from V and 0 bases from J, the gap between germline ends came to 5 bases. The CDR3 sequence is CTCSADRANTEVFF. The CDR3 bases that were read are TGCACCTGCAGTGCAGACAGGGCAAACACAGAAGTCTTC.

Comments on this clone: The genes are named according to mouse. The read ends 1 residue shy of where the CDR3 ends; the end is completed using the germline J gene. The chain combines TRBV31 with TRBJ2-2; D ambiguous. The CDR3 covers 15 residues. The V end was cut by 0 bases, the J end by 0 bases, with 8 bases between. Germline lookup yields CDR1 GKSSPN and CDR2 SITVG. The CDR3 bases that were read are TGTGCCTGGAGTCTAGCCGGGACAAACACCGGGCAGCTCTAC. Protein: CAWSLAGTNTGQLY. The entire CDR3 sequence reads CAWSLAGTNTGQLYF.

In its sample, this clone is medium-sized (0.01 to 0.1%). All gene names here are mouse names. The read ends 1 residue shy of where the CDR3 ends; the end is completed using the germline J gene. The genes are TRBV5 and TRBJ2-1, with 8 bases matching TRBD1. The CDR3 runs to 16 residues. In germline, CDR1 is LGHNA, CDR2 YNLKQL (reference sequence). V lost 0 bases to trimming and J lost 6 bases; unmatched junction nucleotides: 7. The CDR3: CASSQDEGRGLAEQFF. CDR3 DNA, as far as it was read: TGTGCCAGCAGCCAAGATGAAGGCAGGGGGCTTGCTGAGCAGTTC.